This is a list of T cell receptor beta chains from one sample in a study of blood T cell repertoires in COVID-19. The protocol was immunoSEQ multiplex PCR, while the TCRdb copy is restricted to in-frame clones and leaves out a portion. Here the sample spans about 60,000 clones, about 91% being singletons. Sequenced sample: peripheral blood. These receptors all stem from a man aged 60 to 75 with acute or convalescent COVID-19. The CDR3 runs from the conserved cysteine through the conserved F or W. D genes are given only for firm matches. Clone sizes are given selectively: once, few, many, or a class where the clone is expanded.

TRBJ2-5,NA,TRBV7-2,once,TGTGCCAGCAGCTTAGGAGGAACTCAAGAGACCCAGTACTTC,CASSLGGTQETQYF
TRBJ1-5,TRBD1,TRBV24-1,once,TGTGCCACCAGTGATGGCGGCAGGGGGCTTAGGGAGCCCCAGCATTTT,CATSDGGRGLREPQHF
TRBJ2-3,TRBD2,TRBV6-4,NA,TGTGCCAGCAGCCCACTAGCGGGAAGGTCAGATACGCAGTATTTT,CASSPLAGRSDTQYF
TRBJ2-5,NA,TRBV28,NA,TGTGCCAGCAGTCCGCCGGGACAACCGGAAGAGACCCAGTACTTC,CASSPPGQPEETQYF
TRBJ2-5,TRBD1,TRBV24-1,NA,TGTGCCACGCGACAGGGTGTCCAAGAGACCCAGTACTTC,CATRQGVQETQYF
TRBJ2-3,NA,TRBV5-1,NA,TGCGCCAGCAGGGGGCGTACACCAGATTACACAGATACGCAGTATTTT,CASRGRTPDYTDTQYF
TRBJ2-3,TRBD1,TRBV5-1,NA,TGCGCCAGCACCCCAGGATTACAGGGGGGAGCAGATACGCAGTATTTT,CASTPGLQGGADTQYF
TRBJ2-1,TRBD2,TRBV11-3,once,TGTGCCAGCAGCTTAGAGGCTAGCGGGGGTTCCTACAATGAGCAGTTCTTC,CASSLEASGGSYNEQFF
TRBJ1-5,NA,TRBV19,few,TGTGCCAGTACCAACATTAGGGAGCCGTATAGCAATCAGCCCCAGCATTTT,CASTNIREPYSNQPQHF
TRBJ2-1,NA,TRBV3-1/TRBV3-2,few,TGTGCCAGCAGCCCCAGGGGTACGTCCTACAATGAGCAGTTCTTC,CASSPRGTSYNEQFF
TRBJ1-5,NA,TRBV5-4,NA,TGTGCCAGCAGCTTACAGGGTAGTCATCAGCCCCAGCATTTT,CASSLQGSHQPQHF
TRBJ2-1,TRBD2,TRBV20-1,few,TGCAGTGCTAGTATTAGCGGGAGGTCGAGCTCCTACAATGAGCAGTTCTTC,CSASISGRSSSYNEQFF
TRBJ2-7,TRBD1,TRBV11-3,NA,TGTGCCAGCAGCTTGCCACCGGGACAGGGAGTTCGCGAGCAGTACTTC,CASSLPPGQGVREQYF
TRBJ1-2,TRBD1,TRBV7-9,NA,TGTGCCAGCAGCTCCAACCACCCGGGACAGGGCTTTAGTCGCTATGGCTACACCTTC,CASSSNHPGQGFSRYGYTF